This section outlines one T cell receptor beta chain sequence together with its context. This entry comes from a study of blood T cell repertoires in COVID-19. In the authors' methods: The authors estimated nucleated cell counts from reference gene primer amplification. Only in-frame clones appear in the TCRdb table, and some are missing; sequencing was by immunoSEQ multiplex PCR. That table supplies the V and J calls and clone size; D and trimming were determined from the DNA. The profile covers around 99,000 clones, with around four fifths appearing a single time and around a sixth taken by the ten largest. Germline V lookup: CDR1 SGHRS, CDR2 YFSETQ. This CDR3 contains 16 residues. V lost 0 bases and J lost 6, with 16 bases in between.

Input material: peripheral blood. The rearrangement links TRBV5-1 to TRBJ2-1; D perhaps matches TRBD1 (5 bases). The source of this sequence is an older woman with acute or convalescent COVID-19. The CDR3 spells CASSLGQLIRSNEQFF. The CDR3 DNA reads TGCGCCAGCAGCTTGGGACAGCTGATACGGAGCAATGAGCAGTTCTTC.